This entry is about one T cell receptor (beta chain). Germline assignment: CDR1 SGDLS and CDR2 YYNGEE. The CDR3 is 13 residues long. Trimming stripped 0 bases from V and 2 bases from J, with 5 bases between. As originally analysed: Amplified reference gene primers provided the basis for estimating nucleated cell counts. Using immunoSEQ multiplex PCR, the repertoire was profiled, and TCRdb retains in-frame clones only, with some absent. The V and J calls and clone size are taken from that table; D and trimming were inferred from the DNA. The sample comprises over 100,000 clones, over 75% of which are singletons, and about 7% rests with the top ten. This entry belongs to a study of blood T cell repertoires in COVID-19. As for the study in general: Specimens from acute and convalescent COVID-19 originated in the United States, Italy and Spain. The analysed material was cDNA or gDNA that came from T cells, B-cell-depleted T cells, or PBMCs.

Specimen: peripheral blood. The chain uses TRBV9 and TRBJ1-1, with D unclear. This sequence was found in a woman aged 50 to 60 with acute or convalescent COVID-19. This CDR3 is CASSVAPNTEAFF. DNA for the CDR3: TGTGCCAGCAGCGTAGCTCCCAACACTGAAGCTTTCTTT.